This T cell receptor beta chain emerged from a study of regulatory T cells in long-lasting Graves disease. General study results and limits: Patients with persistent disease shared some 3,000 public clonotypes, outpacing the approximately 870 shared by new patients.

This clonotype was counted between two and nine times. Its antigen is undetermined. Time point meaning: newly diagnosed GD, antithyroid drugs for less than 3 months. The TCR library was made from RNA extracted from PBMCs. The TCR beta library used iRepertoire HTBI primers with Arm-PCR amplification of CDR3. Authors' processing steps: Samples revealed fewer than 65 TRBV and 11 to 15 TRBJ segments. Via MiXCR, TCRdb re-called the multiplex PCR reads, giving one row per CDR3 protein. In this record, the V and J calls reflect TCRdb's handling and not the investigators' own analysis. This table holds about 470,000 distinct CDR3 sequences, just under 15% found once. The length of the CDR3 is 12 residues. The germline V gene encodes CDR1 DFQATT and CDR2 SNEGSKA (reference sequence). The V and J ends lost 5 bases and 0 bases respectively, with 8 bases between them. These data also formed part of another study, on T cells in Graves' hyperthyroidism and ophthalmopathy. In that study: Stable Graves' hyperthyroidism denoted no ophthalmopathy progression over 18 months.

This TCR was recovered from a woman aged 25 to 39 with Graves disease. Here the sequenced sample was peripheral blood mononuclear cells (PBMCs), taken at new diagnosis, from a patient treated with antithyroid drugs. The V call is TRBV20-1, the J call TRBJ2-7, with no clear D. The CDR3 nucleotides are TGCAGTGCTCAATCCGGCTCCTACGAGCAGTACTTC. Encoded protein: CSAQSGSYEQYF.